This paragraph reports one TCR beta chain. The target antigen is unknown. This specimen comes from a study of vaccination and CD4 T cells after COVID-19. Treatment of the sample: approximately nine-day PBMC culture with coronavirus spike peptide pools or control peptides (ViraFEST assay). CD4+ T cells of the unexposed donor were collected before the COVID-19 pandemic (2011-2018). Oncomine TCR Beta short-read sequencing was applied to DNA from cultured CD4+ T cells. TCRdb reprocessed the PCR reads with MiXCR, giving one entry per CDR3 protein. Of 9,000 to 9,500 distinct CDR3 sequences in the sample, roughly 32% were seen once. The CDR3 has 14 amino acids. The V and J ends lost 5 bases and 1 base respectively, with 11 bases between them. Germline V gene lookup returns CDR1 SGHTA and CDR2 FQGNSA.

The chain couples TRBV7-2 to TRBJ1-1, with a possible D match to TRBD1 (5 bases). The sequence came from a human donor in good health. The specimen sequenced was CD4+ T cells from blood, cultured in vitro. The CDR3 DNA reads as TGTGCCAGCAGCGTTCTTACAGGGAACACTGAAGCTTTCTTT. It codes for CASSVLTGNTEAFF.